This note documents a single T cell receptor beta chain sequence. Its antigen remains undetermined. No quality values exist for individual bases; no much larger clone is one base distant. The sample's treatment or condition label, in plain terms: suppressive antiretroviral therapy. Lysates of CMV-infected fibroblasts at roughly 10 ug/mL were used to stimulate the cells. Responding CD4+ T cells were sorted on the basis of upregulation of both CD40 ligand and CD69. Participants were HIV-1-infected adults who started suppressive ART during chronic infection. Plasma HIV-1 RNA had been undetectable (below 50 copies/mL) in participants for at least 4 years. To be included, participants needed a CD4+ T cell count above 400 cells/uL and a positive CMV serology. Before stimulation, PBMCs were isolated using density centrifugation and then depleted of CD8+ T cells. For less than 20 hours, the CD8-depleted PBMCs were stimulated with anti-CD28/CD49d costimulation, a CD40-blocking antibody, and enfuvirtide to prevent new infections. Cell sorting was performed on a Beckman Coulter MoFlo Legacy or XDP sorter, and dead cells were excluded with propidium iodide. Genomic DNA was extracted using the QIAamp DNA Mini Kit for samples with more than one million cells and using the Quick-DNA Microprep Kit for all other samples.

The data were obtained in a study of persistence of HIV-infected CD4 T cells (dated by TCRdb to 2020 to 2021). With respect to the entire study: The median time participants had been on suppressive ART was about eight years. CMV- and HIV-1 Gag-responding CD4+ T cells were isolated from ART-treated individuals so that antigen-driven clonal expansion of HIV-1-infected cells could be examined. TCRbeta sequencing assessed the clonality of all cells in each sorted population, while proviral sequencing assessed the clonality of infected cells. Peripheral blood samples of up to about 180 mL were taken at multiple time points, with the exception of a couple of participants who underwent leukapheresis at a single time point. For the TCR cluster analysis across participants, fewer than ten participants were included for CMV and about seven participants for Gag. Points the paper makes about the study in general: Within the same sorted populations, how oligoclonal the TCRs were correlated with how oligoclonal the proviruses were. Restriction of bulk TCR analyses to the rare CMV-responding cells that actually carried HIV-1 proviruses was not possible. The study involved few individuals and tested only a limited range of antigens. Degenerate expanded CDR3beta sequences were enriched in antigen-responding cells, suggesting convergent selection of CD4+ responses to CMV and Gag. Significantly lower TCRbeta richness was observed in CMV- and Gag-responding cells than in anti-CD3/anti-CD28-responding cells, and higher oligoclonality was observed in CMV-responding cells than in CD3/CD28-stimulated and Gag-responding cells.

The immunoSEQ hsTCRB assay version 4, run in survey mode, was used to sequence TCRbeta repertoires from genomic DNA. For TCRbeta sequencing, genomic DNA was diluted to 9.5 to 10 ng/uL, with up to about 1 ug used per sample. The original pipeline was this. TCRbeta data were analyzed in ImmunoSeq Analyzer 3.0, with diversity computed on productive nucleotide rearrangements. The improved Chao index was used to estimate lower-bound TCR diversity, and the Gini coefficient was used to estimate clonality using the Immunarch R package. When different nucleotide rearrangements encoded the same CDR3beta amino acid sequence, each rearrangement was treated as a distinct clonotype. Differential abundance analysis identified TCRbeta sequences significantly enriched in antigen-responding cells relative to anti-CD3/anti-CD28-activated cells. GLIPH2 grouped TCRs by predicted peptide-MHC specificity, both within each participant and across combined participant data sets. Drawn from immuneACCESS, this table holds only the in-frame rearrangements with V and J called that TCRdb kept. Clones are partly lost; checked studies trace under half to an unresolved V gene and leave the rest unexplained. D and trimming were read from the DNA, whereas the V and J calls and clone size are those reported in that table. For this sample there are roughly 20,000 clones; roughly two thirds appear just once. 7% to 10% of the sample is in the top ten clones.

V loses 5 bases, J loses 4 bases, and the germline ends lie 19 bases apart. In the germline V gene, CDR1 corresponds to SGHRS and CDR2 to YFSETQ. The CDR3 measures 16 amino acids from cysteine to phenylalanine. Only the CDR3 region is kept as DNA, spanning 48 bases read in frame from base 1. The rearrangement joined TRBV5-1 to TRBJ2-1; TRBD1 might be the D gene, on 6 matching bases. Sequencing was performed on CD4+ T cells sorted from PBMCs after roughly 19-hour stimulation, taken from a patient who received antiretroviral therapy. The cell subset or site label here, explained by the study, means: CD40L+CD69+ CD4 T cells responding to CMV lysate. The clonotype originates from an adult woman with HIV who was CMV-seropositive. The DNA reads as follows: TGCGCCAGCAGGCCCGAAGGGGGTCGGACTTACAATGAGCAGTTCTTC. Its protein is CASRPEGGRTYNEQFF.